This T cell receptor (beta chain) was retrieved from a study of T cells in Graves' hyperthyroidism and ophthalmopathy. This clonotype was seen ten or more times. Its antigen is still unknown. Amplification targeted TCR beta CDR3 regions from RNA transcripts. The study used the HTBI primer set for a first-round RT-PCR of the TCR CDR3. TCRdb independently ran MiXCR on the multiplex PCR reads; one entry per CDR3 protein. The table records 800,000 or so distinct CDR3 sequences, around 39% of them present only once. Study results and limitations: Before onset, by a median of approximately 6.2 months, the model predicted ophthalmopathy. Within blood appeared most thyroid clonotypes that had expanded above 0.001.

The CDR3 runs to 12 residues. The germline V and J ends were trimmed by 6 bases and 5 bases, with 10 bases remaining between them. Every diagnosis used clinical symptoms, serum thyroxine and TRAb, thyroid ultrasound and orbital computed tomography. Sequencing was carried out using blood. The clonotype comes from a man younger than 35 with Graves' hyperthyroidism. The V gene is TRBV12-3 or TRBV12-4, the J gene TRBJ1-1, with D possibly matching TRBD1 (5 bases). The CDR3 coding sequence is TGTGCCAGCAGGGGGCGTGGGACTGAAGCTTTCTTT. It codes for CASRGRGTEAFF.